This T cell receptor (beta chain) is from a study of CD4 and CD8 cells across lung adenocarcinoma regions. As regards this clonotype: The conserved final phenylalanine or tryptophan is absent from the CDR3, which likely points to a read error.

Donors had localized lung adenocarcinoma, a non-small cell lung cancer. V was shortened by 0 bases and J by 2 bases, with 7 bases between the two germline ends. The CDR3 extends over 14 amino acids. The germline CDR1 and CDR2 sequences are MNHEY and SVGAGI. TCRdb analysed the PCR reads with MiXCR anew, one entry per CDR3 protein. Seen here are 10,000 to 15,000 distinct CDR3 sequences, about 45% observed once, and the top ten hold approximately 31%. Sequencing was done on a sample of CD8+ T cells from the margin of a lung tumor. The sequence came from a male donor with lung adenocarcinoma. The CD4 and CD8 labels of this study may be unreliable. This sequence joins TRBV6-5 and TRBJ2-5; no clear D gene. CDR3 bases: TGTGCCAGCAGTTACTCGAGTCGTCAAGAGACCCAGTACTCC. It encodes CASSYSSRQETQYS.